These T cell receptor beta chains were read from a single sample in a study of Ad26.COV2.S vaccination and SARS-CoV-2 variants. The assay was immunoSEQ multiplex PCR, and TCRdb's table has in-frame clones only and misses some. The table lists about 250,000 clones, 70% to 90% of them singletons. The source was peripheral blood, collected in a trial of Ad26.COV2.S vaccine versus placebo. The receptors here all came from a person aged 18-65 years who received the Ad26.COV2.S COVID-19 vaccine or a placebo. Each CDR3 is given with its conserved first and last residue. The D gene is left open where the match is weak. Clone size is given for some rows only: seen once, a few or many times, or a class if the clone is expanded.

V gene	D gene	J gene	clone size	CDR3 protein	CDR3 DNA
TRBV24-1	.	TRBJ2-1	.	CATSDFPNEQFF	TGTGCCACCAGTGATTTTCCCAATGAGCAGTTCTTC
TRBV12-3/TRBV12-4	TRBD1	TRBJ1-3	.	CASRGQGGNTIYF	TGTGCCAGCAGGGGACAGGGTGGAAACACCATATATTTT
TRBV7-9	.	TRBJ2-2	.	CASSSKWETGELFF	TGTGCCAGCAGCTCAAAGTGGGAGACCGGGGAGCTGTTTTTT
TRBV10-3	.	TRBJ1-2	.	CAISAGEGPGTYGYTF	TGTGCCATCAGTGCCGGAGAAGGTCCGGGGACCTACGGCTACACCTTC
TRBV16	TRBD2	TRBJ2-1	.	CASSQRGRAGEQFF	TGTGCCAGCAGCCAACGCGGGAGGGCCGGTGAGCAGTTCTTC
TRBV5-1	TRBD2	TRBJ2-1	.	CASSGLVSYNEQFF	TGCGCCAGCAGTGGACTAGTTTCCTACAATGAGCAGTTCTTC
TRBV6-6	.	TRBJ1-1	once	CASRGGVGNTEAFF	TGTGCCAGCAGAGGAGGGGTTGGGAACACTGAAGCTTTCTTT
TRBV6-6	.	TRBJ1-1	.	CASSYTIPGTEAFF	TGTGCCAGCAGTTACACAATCCCCGGCACTGAAGCTTTCTTT
TRBV5-1	TRBD1	TRBJ2-1	.	CASSLRSGQGSYNEQFF	TGCGCCAGCAGCTTACGCTCGGGACAGGGGTCCTACAATGAGCAGTTCTTC
TRBV19	.	TRBJ2-7	.	CASSFPGAHEQYF	TGTGCCAGTAGTTTCCCGGGTGCCCACGAGCAGTACTTC
TRBV18	.	TRBJ2-1	.	CASSSQVLTHEQFF	TGTGCCAGCTCAAGCCAGGTCCTAACCCATGAGCAGTTCTTC
TRBV24-1	TRBD2	TRBJ2-5	.	CATSDRDYQQETQYF	TGTGCCACCAGTGATCGGGACTACCAACAAGAGACCCAGTACTTC
TRBV5-6	.	TRBJ1-4	.	CASSLYRVLNQKLFF	TGTGCCAGCAGCTTATACCGGGTACTTAATCAAAAACTGTTTTTT
TRBV2	.	TRBJ1-3	many	CASRSYPGKGVGNTIYF	TGTGCCAGCAGGAGCTACCCAGGGAAAGGGGTTGGAAACACCATATATTTT
TRBV19	.	TRBJ1-3	.	CASSIDRHKSSGNTIYF	TGTGCCAGTAGTATAGATCGTCATAAGAGCTCTGGAAACACCATATATTTT
TRBV6-5	TRBD2	TRBJ2-1	.	CASSRAGVSYNEQFF	TGTGCCAGCAGCAGAGCGGGAGTGTCTTACAATGAGCAGTTCTTC
TRBV11-2	.	TRBJ2-3	.	CASSLGFRGASTDTQYF	TGTGCCAGCAGCTTAGGCTTTCGGGGGGCGAGCACAGATACGCAGTATTTT
TRBV7-3	.	TRBJ2-3	.	CASVSAQPTDTQYF	TGTGCCAGCGTCTCTGCGCAGCCCACAGATACGCAGTATTTT
TRBV4-1	.	TRBJ2-1	.	CASSQIDRGLVGEQFF	TGCGCCAGCAGCCAAATCGACAGGGGACTAGTGGGTGAGCAGTTCTTC
TRBV6-1	.	TRBJ1-6	.	CASSESFSSPLHF	TGTGCCAGCAGTGAAAGCTTTAGTTCACCCCTCCACTTT
TRBV27	TRBD1	TRBJ1-5	once	CASSPGTGNQPQHF	TGTGCCAGCAGCCCCGGGACAGGCAATCAGCCCCAGCATTTT
TRBV9	.	TRBJ2-2	.	CASSANTGELFF	TGTGCCAGCAGCGCCAACACCGGGGAGCTGTTTTTT
TRBV4-1	.	TRBJ1-5	.	CASSQYFFGDRQPQHF	TGCGCCAGCAGCCAATACTTTTTCGGGGACCGACAGCCCCAGCATTTT
TRBV18	.	TRBJ2-2	.	CASSPGTGLDTGELFF	TGTGCCAGCTCACCCGGAACAGGCCTAGACACCGGGGAGCTGTTTTTT
TRBV5-1	.	TRBJ2-3	.	CASSLDGATDTQYF	TGCGCCAGCAGCTTGGACGGGGCCACAGATACGCAGTATTTT
TRBV28	TRBD1	TRBJ1-1	.	CASSPEGQGATEAFF	TGTGCCAGCAGCCCAGAGGGACAGGGGGCGACTGAAGCTTTCTTT
TRBV9	.	TRBJ1-1	.	CPQKRPKNRVLGEAFF	TGTCCACAAAAAAGGCCTAAAAACAGGGTATTAGGTGAAGCTTTCTTT
TRBV6-1	.	TRBJ1-2	.	CASSEATPENYGYTF	TGTGCCAGCAGTGAAGCGACCCCAGAAAACTATGGCTACACCTTC
TRBV4-1	.	TRBJ1-2	.	CASSQDPTVWFYGYTF	TGCGCCAGCAGCCAAGACCCCACAGTATGGTTCTATGGCTACACCTTC
TRBV3-1/TRBV3-2	TRBD2	TRBJ2-6	.	CASSQTRLAGASGANVLTF	TGTGCCAGCAGCCAAACCCGACTAGCGGGAGCATCTGGGGCCAACGTCCTGACTTTC
TRBV5-6	.	TRBJ1-2	.	CASRIKLEGMNYGYTF	TGTGCCAGCAGGATAAAATTGGAGGGTATGAACTATGGCTACACCTTC
TRBV3-1/TRBV3-2	.	TRBJ2-7	.	CASSQGLVQSVQYF	TGTGCCAGCAGCCAAGGACTAGTTCAATCGGTGCAGTACTTC
TRBV2	TRBD1	TRBJ2-3	.	CASIKTGGTDTQYF	TGTGCCAGCATTAAGACAGGGGGCACAGATACGCAGTATTTT
TRBV19	.	TRBJ1-2	.	CASSRDSNYGYTF	TGTGCCAGTAGTAGAGACAGTAACTATGGCTACACCTTC
TRBV7-9	.	TRBJ2-5	.	CASSLGGTGRETQYF	TGTGCCAGCAGCTTAGGTGGGACCGGACGGGAGACCCAGTACTTC
TRBV14	TRBD2	TRBJ2-7	.	CASSQLPGGPYEQYF	TGTGCCAGCAGCCAACTCCCGGGGGGGCCCTACGAGCAGTACTTC
TRBV5-1	.	TRBJ2-7	.	CASSPQAGSSTYEQYF	TGCGCCAGCAGCCCCCAGGCAGGATCCTCCACCTACGAGCAGTACTTC
TRBV4-1	TRBD2	TRBJ2-2	.	CASSQRDAGGGTGELFF	TGCGCCAGCAGCCAGAGGGACGCCGGGGGGGGTACCGGGGAGCTGTTTTTT
TRBV11-2	.	TRBJ1-1	.	CASSLGSTLMNTEAFF	TGTGCCAGCAGCTTAGGCAGTACTCTAATGAACACTGAAGCTTTCTTT
TRBV5-8	TRBD1	TRBJ1-5	.	CASRLDRDQPQHF	TGTGCCAGCAGATTGGACAGGGATCAGCCCCAGCATTTT
TRBV6-2/TRBV6-3	.	TRBJ2-2	.	CASSEPGLRTGELFF	TGTGCCAGCAGTGAGCCGGGACTGAGGACCGGGGAGCTGTTTTTT
TRBV4-3	.	TRBJ1-1	.	CASSQTWTGMNTEAFF	TGCGCCAGCAGCCAAACCTGGACGGGTATGAACACTGAAGCTTTCTTT
TRBV29-1	.	TRBJ2-5	.	CALGLGPETQYF	TGCGCCTTAGGCCTCGGGCCAGAGACCCAGTACTTC
TRBV6-5	.	TRBJ2-5	.	CASRSPPQETQYF	TGTGCCAGCCGCTCCCCTCCCCAAGAGACCCAGTACTTC
TRBV5-1	TRBD1	TRBJ2-3	.	CASSPDLDRGLTQYF	TGCGCCAGCAGCCCTGATCTGGACAGGGGGCTAACGCAGTATTTT
TRBV7-2	.	TRBJ2-2	.	CASRTRRDTGELFF	TGTGCCAGCAGGACTAGACGGGACACCGGGGAGCTGTTTTTT
TRBV5-1	.	TRBJ2-3	.	CASSHEGTDTQYF	TGCGCCAGCAGCCACGAGGGGACAGATACGCAGTATTTT
TRBV3-1/TRBV3-2	.	TRBJ1-2	.	CASSQAGNYGYTF	TGTGCCAGCAGCCAAGCAGGGAACTATGGCTACACCTTC
TRBV3-1/TRBV3-2	TRBD1	TRBJ2-3	.	CASTGTVENTDTQYF	TGTGCCAGTACCGGGACAGTTGAAAACACAGATACGCAGTATTTT
TRBV19	TRBD2	TRBJ2-1	.	CASSNAGGYNEQFF	TGTGCCAGTAGTAACGCGGGGGGGTACAATGAGCAGTTCTTC
TRBV3-1/TRBV3-2	TRBD1	TRBJ1-1	few	CASSATGGAAEAFF	TGTGCCAGCAGCGCGACAGGGGGCGCGGCTGAAGCTTTCTTT
TRBV7-8	TRBD1	TRBJ2-3	.	CASSTLDRSDTQYF	TGTGCCAGCAGCACCTTGGACAGGTCAGATACGCAGTATTTT
TRBV18	.	TRBJ1-5	.	CASSTSVSYQPQHF	TGTGCCAGCTCAACAAGCGTCAGTTATCAGCCCCAGCATTTT
TRBV12-3/TRBV12-4	.	TRBJ2-3	.	CASTTSDTDTQYF	TGTGCCAGCACAACCTCCGACACAGATACGCAGTATTTT
TRBV18	.	TRBJ2-2	.	CASSPTDGNTGELFF	TGTGCCAGCTCACCAACGGACGGTAACACCGGGGAGCTGTTTTTT
TRBV27	.	TRBJ1-5	.	CASRSLYSNQPQHF	TGTGCCAGCAGGTCACTTTATAGCAATCAGCCCCAGCATTTT
TRBV7-2	.	TRBJ2-5	once	CAEGPGETQYF	TGTGCCGAGGGGCCCGGCGAGACCCAGTACTTC